This is a list of T cell receptor beta chains from one sample in a study of metastatic and nonmetastatic thyroid tumors. Using MiXCR, TCRdb reanalyzed the PCR reads. Of approximately 7,000 clones in the sample, roughly 27% are singletons; the top ten hold about 16%. The sample consisted of adjacent normal tissue. These receptors came from a male donor with papillary thyroid cancer or a benign thyroid nodule (not recorded which). Some clones in this sample may be carry-over from other donors' samples. Both conserved end residues are part of each CDR3. The D gene is left open where the match is weak. Some rows have no size entry. The others give once, few or many, or a class for an expanded clone.

CDR3aa,CDR3nt,j_gene,v_gene,d_gene,abundance
CASSLGQEETQYF,TGTGCCAGCAGCTTAGGACAGGAGGAGACCCAGTACTTC,TRBJ2-5,TRBV5-4,TRBD1,many
CASSRVGNTGELFF,TGTGCCAGCAGCCGGGTTGGAAACACCGGGGAGCTGTTTTTT,TRBJ2-2,TRBV5-8,NA,NA
CASSRSNEQFF,TGTGCCAGCAGCCGAAGTAATGAGCAGTTCTTC,TRBJ2-1,TRBV4-2,NA,NA
CASSVGGYSGQPQHF,TGTGCCAGCAGCGTAGGAGGGTATAGCGGTCAGCCCCAGCATTTT,TRBJ1-5,TRBV9,NA,medium-sized
CSVIGLAGNYEQYF,TGCAGTGTCATCGGACTAGCGGGGAACTACGAGCAGTACTTC,TRBJ2-7,TRBV20-1,TRBD2,large
CASSAGGTGNTIYF,TGTGCCAGCAGTGCCGGGGGGACTGGAAACACCATATATTTT,TRBJ1-3,TRBV6-1,NA,many
CASSEVPLSYEQYF,TGTGCCAGCAGCGAGGTTCCCTTGTCTTACGAGCAGTACTTC,TRBJ2-7,TRBV2,NA,NA
CSAKDSNYGYTF,TGCAGTGCTAAGGACAGTAACTATGGCTACACCTTC,TRBJ1-2,TRBV20-1,NA,NA
CASSVGLAASYEQYF,TGTGCCAGCAGCGTTGGACTAGCGGCCTCCTACGAGCAGTACTTC,TRBJ2-7,TRBV6-1,TRBD2,NA
CATREGGSYGNEQFF,TGTGCCACCAGGGAGGGGGGGTCTTACGGCAATGAGCAGTTCTTC,TRBJ2-1,TRBV24-1,NA,medium-sized
CASSSPGPYNEQFF,TGTGCCAGCAGTTCGCCGGGTCCCTACAATGAGCAGTTCTTC,TRBJ2-1,TRBV28,NA,NA
CASSFPGLAGGPRYNEQFF,TGTGCCAGCAGTTTTCCGGGGCTAGCGGGAGGGCCAAGGTACAATGAGCAGTTCTTC,TRBJ2-1,TRBV28,TRBD2,NA
CASSYGQADRGTPGYEQYF,TGTGCCAGCAGTTACGGACAGGCGGACCGGGGGACACCGGGCTACGAGCAGTACTTC,TRBJ2-7,TRBV6-2/TRBV6-3,NA,NA
CASRRDRAANEQYF,TGTGCCAGCCGGAGGGACAGGGCTGCCAACGAGCAGTACTTC,TRBJ2-7,TRBV28,TRBD1,few
CASSATRSTEAFF,TGTGCCAGCAGTGCAACCAGGAGCACTGAAGCTTTCTTT,TRBJ1-1,TRBV6-1,NA,large
CASSSTDNEQFF,TGTGCCAGCAGTTCCACGGACAATGAGCAGTTCTTC,TRBJ2-1,TRBV11-2,NA,NA
CASSGGPADTQYF,TGCGCCAGCAGTGGGGGGCCGGCAGATACGCAGTATTTT,TRBJ2-3,TRBV4-3,NA,medium-sized
CASSIRREGRNEQFF,TGTGCCAGTAGTATTCGGCGGGAGGGCCGGAATGAGCAGTTCTTC,TRBJ2-1,TRBV19,TRBD2,NA
CASSRQGSQNIQYF,TGTGCCAGCAGTCGCCAGGGGAGCCAAAACATTCAGTACTTC,TRBJ2-4,TRBV6-1,NA,few
CASSLDTVNYNEQFF,TGTGCCAGCAGTCTCGATACGGTCAACTACAATGAGCAGTTCTTC,TRBJ2-1,TRBV2,NA,few
CASSFRTSGRWVRELFF,TGTGCCAGCAGTTTTCGGACTAGCGGGAGGTGGGTCCGGGAGCTGTTTTTT,TRBJ2-2,TRBV28,TRBD2,few
CPSTEIGLAGFNEQYF,TGTCCCAGCACTGAAATCGGACTAGCGGGGTTCAACGAGCAGTACTTC,TRBJ2-7,TRBV6-1,TRBD2,NA
CASSKNMGTGKEGYTF,TGCGCCAGCAGCAAAAATATGGGGACAGGGAAAGAAGGCTACACCTTC,TRBJ1-2,TRBV4-3,TRBD1,medium-sized
CSARPPQATYYEQYF,TGCAGTGCTAGACCACCACAGGCTACCTACTACGAGCAGTACTTC,TRBJ2-7,TRBV20-1,NA,NA
CASSSQRGDTDTQYF,TGTGCCAGCAGCTCCCAGCGGGGGGACACAGATACGCAGTATTTT,TRBJ2-3,TRBV5-4,TRBD2,many
CASSLGMGLGQGIDGYTF,TGTGCCAGCAGCTTAGGGATGGGCCTTGGACAGGGAATAGATGGCTACACCTTC,TRBJ1-2,TRBV11-2,TRBD1,NA
CASSQAHLPISPLHF,TGTGCCAGCAGCCAAGCCCACTTGCCCATTTCACCCCTCCACTTT,TRBJ1-6,TRBV3-1,NA,many
CASSEYQGRITEAFF,TGTGCCAGCAGTGAATACCAGGGTAGAATAACTGAAGCTTTCTTT,TRBJ1-1,TRBV25-1,NA,medium-sized
CSVRGPSGGTQYF,TGCAGTGTCAGAGGTCCCAGCGGGGGTACGCAGTATTTT,TRBJ2-3,TRBV20-1,TRBD2,medium-sized
CSARVTGTDTQYF,TGCAGTGCTAGAGTTACAGGAACAGATACGCAGTATTTT,TRBJ2-3,TRBV20-1,NA,once
CASTPPRTNTDTQYF,TGTGCCAGCACCCCCCCTCGGACTAACACAGATACGCAGTATTTT,TRBJ2-3,TRBV28,NA,NA
CASSPGAGHRWGYTF,TGTGCCAGCAGTCCTGGGGCAGGCCACCGGTGGGGCTACACCTTC,TRBJ1-2,TRBV12-3/TRBV12-4,NA,NA
CATRTQGAYEQYF,TGTGCCACCCGAACACAGGGGGCATACGAGCAGTACTTC,TRBJ2-7,TRBV2,TRBD1,few
CASSLRTPNTQYF,TGTGCCAGCAGTTTAAGGACACCCAATACGCAGTATTTT,TRBJ2-3,TRBV12-3/TRBV12-4,NA,NA
CASSYSPTESVFF,TGTGCCAGCAGTTACTCGCCGACAGAATCGGTGTTTTTT,TRBJ1-4,TRBV6-6,NA,NA
CASSPQWTGPSQPQHF,TGTGCCAGCAGCCCGCAGTGGACGGGGCCGAGTCAGCCCCAGCATTTT,TRBJ1-5,TRBV4-2,NA,medium-sized
CASSFPGQTGNTIYF,TGTGCCAGCAGTTTTCCGGGACAGACTGGAAACACCATATATTTT,TRBJ1-3,TRBV28,TRBD1,few
CASSLGTGGFEQYF,TGTGCCAGCAGCCTCGGGACAGGGGGGTTCGAGCAGTACTTC,TRBJ2-7,TRBV5-4,TRBD1,NA
CASSEVQGLGTEAFF,TGTGCCAGCAGTGAAGTACAGGGGTTGGGGACTGAAGCTTTCTTT,TRBJ1-1,TRBV2,TRBD1,NA
CSARDSGAVCNGQFF,TGCAGTGCTAGAGATAGCGGGGCAGTATGCAATGGGCAGTTCTTC,TRBJ2-1,TRBV20-1,TRBD2,few
CASSHRTGGYEAFF,TGTGCCAGCAGTCATCGGACAGGGGGCTATGAAGCTTTCTTT,TRBJ1-1,TRBV7-2,TRBD1,NA
CASRPGTSGLGLAKNIQYF,TGTGCCAGTCGACCGGGGACTAGCGGGTTGGGGCTAGCCAAAAACATTCAGTACTTC,TRBJ2-4,TRBV6-6,TRBD2,medium-sized
CATSTTGGDGYTF,TGTGCCACCAGCACGACAGGGGGAGATGGCTACACCTTC,TRBJ1-2,TRBV15,TRBD1,few
CASSPVEGREYEQYF,TGTGCCAGTAGTCCCGTCGAGGGCAGGGAATACGAGCAGTACTTC,TRBJ2-7,TRBV19,NA,few
CASSPRTSGSYEQYF,TGTGCCAGCAGCCCACGGACTAGCGGGAGCTACGAGCAGTACTTC,TRBJ2-7,TRBV7-6,TRBD2,medium-sized
CASRTGTSQETQYF,TGTGCCAGCAGGACAGGGACCTCCCAAGAGACCCAGTACTTC,TRBJ2-5,TRBV2,TRBD1,NA
CASSRLTSGRCYEQYF,TGCGCCAGCAGTCGCCTCACTAGCGGGAGATGTTACGAGCAGTACTTC,TRBJ2-7,TRBV10-1,TRBD2,NA
CASADRDRGRETQYF,TGTGCCAGCGCCGACCGGGACAGGGGGCGAGAGACCCAGTACTTC,TRBJ2-5,TRBV18,TRBD1,NA
CASSRDANTEAFF,TGCGCCAGCAGTAGGGATGCGAACACTGAAGCTTTCTTT,TRBJ1-1,TRBV5-1,NA,NA
CSAVPGGRTEAFF,TGCAGTGCCGTGCCAGGGGGCAGAACTGAAGCTTTCTTT,TRBJ1-1,TRBV20-1,TRBD1,NA
CVSSLGAGVSHNEQLF,TGTGTCAGCAGTTTAGGGGCAGGGGTCTCCCACAATGAGCAGCTCTTC,TRBJ2-1,TRBV27,NA,NA
CASSRWTELTDTQYF,TGTGCCAGCAGCCGGTGGACAGAACTCACAGATACGCAGTATTTT,TRBJ2-3,TRBV7-6,NA,NA
CSARKTGVNTEAFF,TGCAGTGCTAGGAAAACAGGGGTGAACACTGAAGCTTTCTTT,TRBJ1-1,TRBV20-1,TRBD1,NA
CASRQLTSGRSYEQYF,TGCGCCAGCAGGCAACTCACTAGCGGGAGAAGTTACGAGCAGTACTTC,TRBJ2-7,TRBV10-1,TRBD2,NA